This T cell receptor (beta chain) was observed in a study of regulatory T cells in long-lasting Graves disease (TCRdb year 2021). In the study overall: Newly diagnosed Graves' disease patients had taken antithyroid drugs for less than 3 months. Persistent Graves' disease patients were compared with newly diagnosed Graves' disease patients by peripheral blood TCR sequencing and RNA sequencing. The study was conducted in China and was registered as a clinical trial. A total of approximately 35 samples underwent TCR sequencing: about 13 from persistent and approximately 20 from newly diagnosed Graves' disease patients. The research as a whole found: Compared with newly diagnosed patients, persistent Graves' disease patients had lower TCR Shannon entropy and fewer highly expanded clones, which suggests clonal expansion. Patients with persistent disease shared more public clonotypes (about 2,900) than newly diagnosed patients did (around 930). As a limitation, the authors acknowledged that the small sample size may reduce accuracy. TRBV28, TRBJ1-2 and TRBJ2-5 were preferentially used in persistent disease, while TRBV20-1 and TRBJ2-1 were favored in newly diagnosed disease. Sequencing and analysis were limited to the TCR beta chain. The study examined only peripheral blood because the primary lesion, thyroid tissue, could not be accessed.

The germline V gene (reference sequence) yields MNHEY for CDR1 and SMNVEV for CDR2. Trimming at the junction amounts to 6 bases on V and 1 base on J, and the germline ends lie 15 bases apart. Counted from cysteine to phenylalanine, this CDR3 has 15 amino acids. Just the 45-base CDR3 DNA is kept, in frame starting at base 1. Receptors were amplified or captured by multiplex PCR. For sequencing, an Illumina HiSeq 4000 was employed. iRepertoire HTBI primers and Arm-PCR amplification of CDR3 regions were used to construct TCR beta libraries. PCR products were gel purified before sequencing. The source study handled its data this way. Across samples, 55 to 80 TRBV and 13 to 15 TRBJ segments were identified and used for gene usage analysis of CDR3 amino acid clonotypes. COPE and FqMerger were used to merge the filtered high-quality paired reads into contigs. BLAST was used to align contigs to IMGT TRBV, TRBD and TRBJ reference genes, with CDR3 defined following IMGT. Any clonotype with a frequency above 0.1% was counted as a highly expanded clone. Shannon entropy was used to measure repertoire diversity, and the Gini coefficient was used to measure V-J evenness. A clonotype found in more than one individual was treated as public. TCRdb reanalyzed the raw reads on its own, using fastp at Q25 for trimming and MiXCR for clone calling, and kept in-frame beta chains. When rows share a CDR3 protein, they turn into one entry using the most common DNA and genes. The V and J calls and clone size come from TCRdb's table, not from the authors' own analysis. This sample lists about 430,000 distinct CDR3 sequences; around 16% were detected once. 7.8% of the sample rests with the top ten.

The sample's time point label, in plain terms: newly diagnosed GD, antithyroid drugs for less than 3 months. RNA was extracted from PBMCs in TRIzol for both TCR sequencing and RNA sequencing. Graves' disease was diagnosed according to American Thyroid Association guidelines. Patients were recruited from an endocrinology department in Xi'an, China. Each patient gave 7.5 to 10 milliliters of peripheral blood, collected in an EDTA anticoagulant tube. Ficoll Paque Plus density gradient separation was used to isolate PBMCs, and no further T cell sorting was done. An Agilent 2100 Bioanalyzer and agarose gel were used to check RNA quality, and a NanoDrop 2000 was used to measure RNA concentration. In the case of this clonotype: Its cognate antigen has yet to be identified. No much larger clonotype is one base removed from it; base qualities were not supplied.

The same sample was also studied in work on T cells in Graves' hyperthyroidism and ophthalmopathy. As noted in the second study: Graves' hyperthyroidism was defined as stable when no progression to ophthalmopathy occurred over 18 months of follow-up. Hyperthyroidism patients were newly diagnosed, had a disease duration of under 2 months, and were aged 18 to 65 years. Exclusion was applied to patients with uncontrolled infections, other autoimmune diseases, pregnancy or lactation. Diagnoses were based on clinical symptoms, serum thyroxine and TRAb, thyroid ultrasound and orbital computed tomography. A first-round RT-PCR of the TCR CDR3 used the HTBI primer set with the Qiagen OneStep RT-PCR kit. Most expanded thyroid clonotypes (frequency above 0.001) were also detected in blood, a finding suggesting that blood repertoires may reflect thyroid immune responses. A model built on a 13 V-J signature distinguished ophthalmopathy from stable hyperthyroidism, reaching over 85% sensitivity and 81% to 83% specificity in cross-validation and 80%/75% in testing. In validation, the model predicted progression to ophthalmopathy a median of roughly 6.5 months before onset, with about 67% sensitivity and 72.22% specificity. To identify distinguishing TCR V-J signatures, a discovery cohort of around 100 patients was used, comprising 43 with Graves' ophthalmopathy and some 60 with stable Graves' hyperthyroidism. Whether ophthalmopathy could be predicted prospectively was tested in an independent validation cohort made up of approximately 19 hyperthyroidism patients plus 17 patients who later progressed to ophthalmopathy. For training and testing, the 100 or so patients in the discovery cohort were randomly divided in a 7:3 ratio. The study also compared thyroid tissue and blood T-cell repertoires from a handful of Graves' hyperthyroidism patients. Following sampling, methimazole starting at 30 mg daily was given to hyperthyroidism patients, and high-dose intravenous methylprednisolone was given to ophthalmopathy patients. The libraries were constructed in a second round of multiplex PCR and then size-selected and purified. The libraries were sequenced on an Illumina HiSeq2000 using paired-end 100 bp reads. Raw data were processed with SOAPnuke, discarding reads with adapters, uncalled bases, mean Phred below 15, or no exact constant-primer or identifier match. High-quality paired reads were merged using COPE v1.2.5, and each unique nucleotide sequence was defined as a clonotype. Clonotypes were aligned to IMGT TRBV, TRBD and TRBJ reference segments using MiTCR v1.1. The analysis included only V-J combinations with a frequency above 0.0001, which together covered 98% to 99.2% of the repertoires. A TCS score was defined as the ratio of F50 (clonal expansion) to E x V (chaos), with BLOSUM62-based TCRdist applied between CDR3 peptides within each V-J. Welch's t-statistics and random forest reduced just over 500 V-J features to roughly 13, which were used in a naive Bayes classifier (R e1071). Sample size was not statistically predetermined, and blinding of investigators to group allocation was not performed. The paper reports TCR Vbeta CDR3 sequencing of over 120 peripheral blood samples: some 41 ophthalmopathy, fewer than 80 hyperthyroidism and approximately 17 progressor patients.

This TCR was recovered from a middle-aged woman with Graves disease. Donor details come from another sample of the same person, matched by shared clones. Sequencing used peripheral blood mononuclear cells (PBMCs), obtained at new diagnosis, from a patient treated with antithyroid drugs. This sequence uses TRBV27 and TRBJ1-1; tentative D gene TRBD1, with 5 bases matching. Here the CDR3 is given as CASRSPGRGNTEAFF. The sequence in DNA is TGTGCCAGCAGGTCACCGGGACGGGGGAACACTGAAGCTTTCTTT.